This T cell receptor (beta chain) comes out of a study of T cell responses to AZD1222 COVID-19 vaccine. The germline gives CDR1 SGHTA, CDR2 FQGNSA. This CDR3 contains 15 residues. V lost 4 bases and J lost 5; bases outside the gene matches: 8. General study points: Just five to seven people given AZD1222 tested seropositive at baseline. Nearly half of spike-specific TCRs reportedly go after variant regions that carry no mutations. Repertoire sampling occurred only after the peak T cell response. Donors were largely white British and mainly female; clonal diversity was possibly underestimated.

Profiling relied on immunoSEQ multiplex PCR, and the TCRdb table lists in-frame clones only, not all of them. The sample has some 180,000 clones; 85% to 95% are singletons. On this clone itself: Antigen specificity is unknown.

The origin of this receptor is an adult in good health. This specimen was peripheral blood, taken on day 0 of AZD1222 vaccination. The V gene is TRBV7-2, the J gene TRBJ1-1; TRBD1 matches 9 bases. CDR3 sequence: CASSSRTGEGTEAFF. For the CDR3, the DNA is TGTGCCAGCAGCTCCCGGACAGGGGAGGGGACTGAAGCTTTCTTT.